The 20 T cell receptor beta chains presented below share a single source sample, sequenced in a study of cytomegalovirus exposure and HLA in healthy donors. Produced via immunoSEQ multiplex PCR; TCRdb's table is partial and in-frame only. The sample has 200,000 to 300,000 clones, 90% seen once; the top ten hold around 3.3%. Sequences were obtained from PBMCs. The receptor source for this set is a woman aged 25-40 years in good health and CMV-seronegative.

The chain is built from TRBV2 and TRBJ2-2, with D perhaps TRBD2 (6 bases). V lost 6 bases and J 7 bases, leaving 12 bases between the germline ends. The CDR3 runs to 13 residues. Germline V gene sequence: CDR1 SNHLY, CDR2 FYNNEI. Here the CDR3 DNA reads TGTGCCAGCAGACGCAGGGAGGACGGGGAGCTGTTTTTT. Encoded protein: CASRRREDGELFF.

The V call is TRBV6-6, the J call TRBJ2-7; D is perhaps TRBD1 (6 bases). CDR1 MNHNY and CDR2 SVGAGI come from the germline V gene (reference sequence). This CDR3 has 15 residues. V was clipped by 6 bases and J by 7 bases, with 22 bases between them. The CDR3 nucleotides are TGTGCCAGCAGGTTGAGGGGGATTGACGTGGGGGAGCAGTACTTC. Its translation is CASRLRGIDVGEQYF.

The CDR3 spells CASSYSYQNTEAFF. CDR3 in DNA: TGTGCCAGCAGTTACTCTTATCAGAACACTGAAGCTTTCTTT. This rearrangement joins TRBV6-5 to TRBJ1-1, with D uncertain. Trimming pared 0 bases from V and 1 base from J, leaving 6 bases between. Germline CDR1 is MNHEY and CDR2 is SVGAGI. This CDR3 has 14 amino acids.

This chain connects TRBV4-3 to TRBJ1-2; possibly TRBD1 for D (5 bases). V lost 0 bases, J lost 13 bases, and 24 bases lay in between. CDR1 is LGHNA and CDR2 is YSLEER in the germline V gene. CDR3 length: 16 amino acids. This CDR3 is CASSQEGDGQPKRGTF. The CDR3 DNA follows: TGCGCCAGCAGCCAAGAGGGGGACGGCCAACCAAAAAGGGGCACCTTC.

V is TRBV29-1 and J is TRBJ2-1, with D perhaps TRBD1 (6 bases). Germline V gives CDR1 SQVTM, CDR2 ANQGSEA. Trimming took off 2 bases at V and 6 bases at J, with 20 bases between the two ends. The CDR3 length is 16 residues. The CDR3 reads CSVESQGLLIGNEQFF. CDR3 nucleotide sequence: TGCAGCGTTGAATCACAGGGCCTCCTGATCGGCAATGAGCAGTTCTTC.

V is TRBV5-4 and J is TRBJ2-5; tentative D call: TRBD1 (6 bases). The CDR3 is 14 amino acids. The V end was cut by 2 bases, the J end by 5 bases, with 13 bases between. The germline V gene encodes CDR1 SGHNT and CDR2 YYREEE (reference sequence). The CDR3, as DNA: TGTGCCAGCAGCTTTACAGGGACGCAGGAGACCCAGTACTTC. Translation: CASSFTGTQETQYF. The whole variable domain, filled in from reference TRBV5-4 and TRBJ2-5, reads ETGVTQSPTHLIKTRGQQVTLRCSSQSGHNTVSWYQQALGQGPQFIFQYYREEENGRGNFPPRFSGLQFPNYSSELNVNALELDDSALYLCASSFTGTQETQYFGPGTRLLVL.

This rearrangement joins TRBV19 to TRBJ2-5; the match to TRBD2 covers 8 bases. V dropped 1 base and J dropped 5; count of bases not matched to a gene: 9. The germline gives CDR1 LNHDA, CDR2 SQIVND (reference sequence). The CDR3 is made up of 16 amino acids. This CDR3 reads CASSIVLQAGGETQYF. The CDR3 nucleotides are TGTGCCAGTAGTATAGTCCTACAGGCGGGAGGCGAGACCCAGTACTTC.

The chain links TRBV6-1 to TRBJ2-5; D might be TRBD2 (5 bases). CDR1 and CDR2 (germline): MNHNS, SASEGT. Between the trimmed V and J ends, which lost 1 base and 0 bases, there was a span of 9 bases. The CDR3 is made up of 15 amino acids. CDR3 sequence (DNA): TGTGCCAGCAGTGAAGATCGGAGGTACCAAGAGACCCAGTACTTC. Translation gives CASSEDRRYQETQYF.

The chain joins TRBV9 to TRBJ2-2; the match to TRBD2 covers 11 bases. Germline-derived CDR1 and CDR2 are SGDLS and YYNGEE. The CDR3 has 18 amino acids. V lost 4 bases and J lost 0; bases outside the gene matches: 8. CDR3 in amino acids: CASSSRTSGSSNTGELFF. The CDR3 DNA sequence: TGTGCCAGCAGCTCCAGGACTAGCGGGTCCTCGAACACCGGGGAGCTGTTTTTT.

The chain joins TRBV28 to TRBJ1-4; TRBD1 might be the D (6 bases). Germline CDR1 reads MDHEN; CDR2 reads SYDVKM. V dropped 5 bases and J dropped 7 bases, with 17 bases sitting between them. There are 15 residues in the CDR3. CDR3 DNA: TGTGCCAGCAGTGCCACAGGGTGGGGTGGTGAAAAACTGTTTTTT. It specifies CASSATGWGGEKLFF.

Worth noting for this clone: A junction end diverges from the germline sequence, so it may reflect a read error. The chain has TRBV29-1 and TRBJ2-1; no reliable D call. Germline V lookup: CDR1 SQVTM, CDR2 ANQGSEA. This CDR3 is built from 11 residues. The CDR3: CSVEPLGSVLF. The CDR3 DNA follows: TGCAGCGTTGAACCGTTGGGCTCGGTCCTCTTC.

The chain joins TRBV27 to TRBJ2-2; 13 bases fit TRBD2. Germline V lookup: CDR1 MNHEY, CDR2 SMNVEV (reference sequence). Trimming at V came to 5 bases and at J to 7 bases, leaving 7 bases not matched to a gene. This CDR3 spans 16 amino acids. The chain's CDR3 is CASSDTGTSGIGELFF. In DNA form, the CDR3 reads TGTGCCAGCAGTGACACCGGGACTAGCGGGATCGGGGAGCTGTTTTTT.

The chain is built from TRBV19 and TRBJ2-7, with TRBD1 matching over 7 bases. Germline CDR1 is LNHDA and CDR2 is SQIVND (reference sequence). The CDR3 spans 13 residues. The junction had 5 bases not matched to a gene; V was cut back by 5 bases and J by 4 bases. Written as DNA, the CDR3 is TGTGCCAGTAGTTCGGGGACAGAATACGAGCAGTACTTC. It codes for CASSSGTEYEQYF.

The chain links TRBV27 to TRBJ2-7; D is unclear. Trimming shortened V by 2 bases and J by 2 bases, and 16 bases separated the two germline ends. The CDR3 runs to 16 residues. CDR1 is MNHEY and CDR2 is SMNVEV in the germline V gene (reference sequence). The CDR3 DNA follows: TGTGCCAGCAGTTTAAGTTTCCAGGCAGGTACCTACGAGCAGTACTTC. Protein product: CASSLSFQAGTYEQYF.

The rearrangement uses TRBV28 and TRBJ2-5; 9 nucleotides match TRBD2. Germline loops: CDR1 MDHEN, CDR2 SYDVKM. J gave up 2 bases and V 2 bases, and 3 bases lay outside the gene matches. There are 15 residues in the CDR3. DNA for the CDR3: TGTGCCAGCAGTTTACGGCGGGAGGGGCAAGAGACCCAGTACTTC. It is translated as CASSLRREGQETQYF. The entire variable domain, with the rest obtained from reference TRBV28 and TRBJ2-5, is as follows: DVKVTQSSRYLVKRTGEKVFLECVQDMDHENMFWYRQDPGLGLRLIYFSYDVKMKEKGDIPEGYSVSREKKERFSLILESASTNQTSMYLCASSLRREGQETQYFGPGTRLLVL.

The chain couples TRBV5-6 to TRBJ2-7; the D is unclear. Germline assignment: CDR1 SGHDT and CDR2 YYEEEE. This CDR3 is built from 14 residues. V was pared by 0 bases and J by 0 bases, with 7 bases between. CDR3 sequence: CASSLVTHSYEQYF. CDR3 in DNA: TGTGCCAGCAGCTTGGTTACCCACTCCTACGAGCAGTACTTC.

This chain connects TRBV29-1 to TRBJ1-1; possible D gene TRBD1, 5 bases. The CDR3 runs to 16 residues. Between the trimmed V and J ends, which lost 4 bases and 3 bases, there was a span of 21 bases. CDR1 SQVTM and CDR2 ANQGSEA come from the germline V gene. The CDR3 sequence is CSVGGGLLGTHTEAFF. The CDR3 nucleotides read TGCAGCGTTGGTGGTGGGCTGTTAGGGACGCACACTGAAGCTTTCTTT.

The chain combines TRBV5-1 with TRBJ2-7, with unresolved D. From germline, CDR1 is SGHRS and CDR2 YFSETQ. CDR3 length equals 13 residues. The V end lost 0 bases, the J end lost 4 bases, and 8 bases lay between the germline ends. Here the CDR3 reads CASSLERLYEQYF. The CDR3 DNA sequence: TGCGCCAGCAGCTTGGAGAGGCTTTACGAGCAGTACTTC.

The rearrangement links TRBV2 to TRBJ2-7; 7 nucleotides align to TRBD1. CDR1 is SNHLY, CDR2 FYNNEI, per germline. The J segment lost 9 bases and the V segment lost 6 bases, leaving 17 bases of the junction unmatched. This CDR3 contains 15 residues. CDR3 region: CASRRGTGADPAQYF. The CDR3 DNA follows: TGTGCCAGCAGGCGCGGCACAGGGGCCGATCCGGCGCAGTACTTC.

This clone has only a few counts. The V gene is TRBV7-2, the J gene TRBJ2-2; D unresolved. V lost 6 bases and J lost 2, with 1 base in between. The CDR3 loop spans 11 amino acids. CDR1 and CDR2 (germline): SGHTA, FQGNSA. CDR3 nucleotide sequence: TGTGCCAGCAGAAACACCGGGGAGCTGTTTTTT. Translation gives CASRNTGELFF. Variable domain in full (rest from reference TRBV7-2 and TRBJ2-2): GAGVSQSPSNKVTEKGKDVELRCDPISGHTALYWYRQSLGQGLEFLIYFQGNSAPDKSGLPSDRFSAERTGGSVSTLTIQRTQQEDSAVYLCASRNTGELFFGEGSRLTVL.